Given below is one T cell receptor (beta chain) in context. This sample stems from a study of blood T cell repertoires in COVID-19. Study-wide context: Both acute and convalescent COVID-19 samples were obtained from the United States, Italy and Spain. Sample material is recorded as cDNA or gDNA derived from T cells, B-cell-depleted T cells, or PBMCs.

The CDR3 runs 14 residues. V trimming: 3 bases; J trimming: 7 bases; junction bases outside the gene matches: 7. Germline values: CDR1 MGHRA, CDR2 YSYEKL. Original handling: Estimation of nucleated cell counts was performed using reference gene primer amplification. Using immunoSEQ multiplex PCR, the repertoire was profiled, and TCRdb retains in-frame clones only, with some absent. V and J calls and clone size come straight from that table; D and trimming were deduced from the DNA. The sample carries over 250,000 clones, around 90% recorded once. The receptor was derived from a man between 60 and 75 years old who had recovered from COVID-19. The chain recombines TRBV4-1 with TRBJ1-2; 8 nucleotides match TRBD1. Material for sequencing was peripheral blood. This chain's CDR3 is CASSQGQDPRGYTF. In nucleotides, the CDR3 is TGCGCCAGCAGCCAGGGACAGGACCCACGTGGCTACACCTTC.